This T cell receptor beta chain came from a study of early T cells in non-severe SARS-CoV-2 infection. Across the study: Unsorted whole blood bulk RNA was sequenced, with unpaired chains.

Whole-study results and caveats: Matching results from VDJdb favored anti-spike CD8 responses, leaving private and CD4 specificities undetected.

One entry per CDR3 protein, called by TCRdb with MiXCR from the 5' RACE reads. The sample shows 65,000 to 95,000 distinct CDR3 sequences, less than 15% of them seen only once. The table lists this clonotype with a few counts. Its antigen is undetermined. This clonotype was sampled from an adult who was a healthcare worker with PCR-confirmed SARS-CoV-2 infection or an uninfected control (not recorded which). The donor label of this sample is uncertain. Sample: whole blood, taken at baseline.

CDR3 sequence: CASSPGGVSEQFF. DNA of the CDR3: TGTGCCAGCTCACCTGGCGGGGTCAGTGAGCAGTTCTTC. The chain employs TRBV18 and TRBJ2-1; D might be TRBD2 (6 bases). Between the trimmed V and J ends, which lost 3 bases and 9 bases, there was a span of 12 bases. The CDR3 consists of 13 residues. Germline V lookup: CDR1 KGHSH, CDR2 LQKENI. The variable domain in full, with the rest retrieved from reference TRBV18 and TRBJ2-1, is NAGVMQNPRHLVRRRGQEARLRCSPMKGHSHVYWYRQLPEEGLKFMVYLQKENIIDESGMPKERFSAEFPKEGPSILRIQQVVRGDSAAYFCASSPGGVSEQFFGPGTRLTVL.